Below, one T cell receptor beta chain is given with its context. Its antigen is as yet unknown. A library of TCRbeta sequences, prepared with unique molecular identifiers, was generated. One entry per CDR3 protein, called by TCRdb with MiXCR from the PCR reads. The profile shows around 250,000 distinct CDR3 sequences, approximately 8.9% of them singletons. This entry comes from a study of T-cell reconstitution after alpha-beta-depleted transplantation in children. Study-level points and caveats: A year post-transplant, T-cell counts and diversity derived mostly from newly produced T cells. There were some patients whose high TCRbeta diversity at day 60 came from surviving recipient T cells and thymic progenitors. Several hundred rapidly expanded clones from non-depleted graft cells reportedly supplied alpha-beta T cells about two months post-transplant.

V dropped 3 bases and J dropped 6 bases, with 15 bases sitting between them. The CDR3 has 15 amino acids. Germline-derived CDR1 and CDR2 are KGHSH and LQKENI. J is TRBJ2-1 and V is TRBV18; tentative D call: TRBD2 (5 bases). This TCR came from a male patient aged 10-17 years who had a stem cell transplant for acute lymphoblastic leukemia, so the T cells may come from the graft donor. The sample was PBMCs, mostly from graft donor cells, taken 180 days after TCRalphabeta/CD19-depleted stem cell transplant. In nucleotides, the CDR3 is TGTGCCAGCTCACCGCTAGCTTCACTAGTCAATGAGCAGTTCTTC. Translation: CASSPLASLVNEQFF.